The 17 T cell receptor beta chains below come from one sample, sequenced in a study of cytomegalovirus exposure and HLA in healthy donors. The method was immunoSEQ multiplex PCR; TCRdb's version includes in-frame clones alone and lacks a portion of them. Here the sample spans tens of thousands of clones, roughly 89% being singletons. The sample taken for sequencing was PBMCs. These receptors came from a young woman in good health and CMV-seronegative.

V and J are TRBV5-1 and TRBJ2-1, with 7 bases that match TRBD2. The CDR3 has 13 amino acids. J lost 9 bases, V lost 5 bases, and 8 bases had no gene match. Germline assignment: CDR1 SGHRS and CDR2 YFSETQ. CDR3 protein: CASRSTSLSEQFF. CDR3 in DNA: TGCGCCAGCAGATCGACTAGCCTCAGTGAGCAGTTCTTC.

This clone was detected once. The chain uses TRBV29-1 and TRBJ2-2, with TRBD1 as a possible D gene (6 bases). V lost 7 bases and J lost 1, with 13 bases in between. CDR3 length: 14 amino acids. Germline V CDR1 and CDR2: SQVTM, ANQGSEA. In nucleotides, the CDR3 is TGCAGCGGAAGGGACAACGGGAACACCGGGGAGCTGTTTTTT. It encodes CSGRDNGNTGELFF.

The gene calls are TRBV21-1 and TRBJ2-5; the DNA was not used to check the table's D call, TRBD2. TRBV21-1 is a listed pseudogene. The CDR3 spans 19 residues. The CDR3 loop reads CASSLHDPLWGRMLETQYF. Here the CDR3 DNA reads TGTGCCAGCAGCCTCCATGACCCCCTTTGGGGGAGGATGCTGGAGACCCAGTACTTC.

This rearrangement joins TRBV25-1 to TRBJ2-3, with D unresolved. CDR1 and CDR2 (germline): MGHDK, SYGVNS. The CDR3 totals 14 residues. Trimming pared 2 bases from V and 8 bases from J, leaving 14 bases between. The CDR3 is CASSELHPQSTQYF. CDR3 DNA: TGTGCCAGCAGTGAACTCCACCCACAGAGTACGCAGTATTTT. Full variable domain (outside the CDR3, taken from reference TRBV25-1 and TRBJ2-3): EADIYQTPRYLVIGTGKKITLECSQTMGHDKMYWYQQDPGMELHLIHYSYGVNSTEKGDLSSESTVSRIRTEHFPLTLESARPSHTSQYLCASSELHPQSTQYFGPGTRLTVL.

The chain uses TRBV4-3 and TRBJ1-2; 10 nucleotides line up with TRBD1. The CDR3 runs to 15 residues. CDR1 LGHNA and CDR2 YSLEER come from the germline V gene. With 1 base clipped from V and 4 bases from J, the junction kept 3 bases outside the gene matches. CDR3 bases: TGCGCCAGCAGCCAAGGGACAGGGGGAAGCTATGGCTACACCTTC. Translated: CASSQGTGGSYGYTF.

The rearrangement joins TRBV5-6 to TRBJ2-7; D is uncertain. V was cut by 0 bases and J by 3 bases, with 7 bases left in between. The germline gives CDR1 SGHDT, CDR2 YYEEEE. The CDR3 extends over 13 amino acids. The CDR3 DNA reads TGTGCCAGCAGCTTGGGGCAGATCTACGAGCAGTACTTC. Amino acid sequence: CASSLGQIYEQYF.

The V and J genes are TRBV13 and TRBJ1-2, with D perhaps matching TRBD1 (5 bases). The CDR3 totals 17 residues. With 0 bases removed from V and 5 bases from J, the gap between germline ends came to 19 bases. The germline gives CDR1 PRHDT, CDR2 FYEKMQ (reference sequence). The CDR3 here is CASSLGSGAGPRYGYTF. DNA for the CDR3: TGTGCCAGCAGCTTAGGCTCTGGGGCCGGGCCTAGGTATGGCTACACCTTC. The full variable domain, completed using reference TRBV13 and TRBJ1-2, is AAGVIQSPRHLIKEKRETATLKCYPIPRHDTVYWYQQGPGQDPQFLISFYEKMQSDKGSIPDRFSAQQFSDYHSELNMSSLELGDSALYFCASSLGSGAGPRYGYTFGSGTRLTVV.

V gene TRBV2 combines with J gene TRBJ2-7; 7 nucleotides line up with TRBD1. The germline V gene encodes CDR1 SNHLY and CDR2 FYNNEI. The CDR3 contains 14 residues. The junction had 3 bases not matched to a gene; V was cut back by 2 bases and J by 2 bases. Here the CDR3 reads CASSERQGTYEQYF. The CDR3 nucleotides read TGTGCCAGCAGTGAACGACAGGGTACCTACGAGCAGTACTTC.

The V gene is TRBV18, the J gene TRBJ1-5, with D maybe TRBD1 (5 bases). Germline assignment: CDR1 KGHSH and CDR2 LQKENI. CDR3 length: 16 residues. Trimming took 3 bases from V and 0 from J, leaving 12 bases between them. The CDR3 is CASSPLGTHSNQPQHF. The CDR3 DNA follows: TGTGCCAGCTCACCCTTAGGGACTCATAGCAATCAGCCCCAGCATTTT.

The V and J genes are TRBV25-1 and TRBJ1-5; D remains ambiguous. Trimming removed 2 bases at V and 7 bases at J, with 9 bases between. From germline, CDR1 is MGHDK and CDR2 SYGVNS. The CDR3 is made up of 13 amino acids. The CDR3 loop reads CASSERLGQPQHF. CDR3 DNA sequence: TGTGCCAGCAGTGAACGACTTGGGCAGCCCCAGCATTTT.

This clone showed up just once. CDR3 in DNA: TGTGCCAGCAGTGCCGGGACTAGCCCCTACGAGCAGTACTTC. Translated, it gives CASSAGTSPYEQYF. The chain employs TRBV6-5 and TRBJ2-7; TRBD2 matches at 9 bases. Germline lookup yields CDR1 MNHEY and CDR2 SVGAGI. The CDR3 sequence is 14 residues long. With 5 bases clipped from V and 2 bases from J, the junction kept 4 bases outside the gene matches.

This chain connects TRBV4-3 to TRBJ2-1; D may be TRBD1 (6 bases). Germline CDR1 and CDR2: LGHNA and YSLEER. This CDR3 spans 16 amino acids. Trimming stripped 2 bases from V and 0 bases from J, with 11 bases between. The CDR3 loop reads CASSQITGYSYNEQFF. For the CDR3, the DNA is TGCGCCAGCAGCCAAATCACAGGGTACTCCTACAATGAGCAGTTCTTC.

The chain has TRBV6-5 and TRBJ1-1; the D gene is possibly TRBD1 (5 bases). The germline V gene encodes CDR1 MNHEY and CDR2 SVGAGI. The V and J ends lost 2 bases and 1 base respectively, with 11 bases between them. CDR3 length equals 15 residues. Here the CDR3 reads CASSYTPGKNTEAFF. The CDR3 bases are TGTGCCAGCAGTTACACGCCAGGGAAGAACACTGAAGCTTTCTTT.

This clone has just a few counts. Here the CDR3 DNA reads TGTGCCAGCAGCACCACGGGGACAACTAATGAAAAACTGTTTTTT. Protein product: CASSTTGTTNEKLFF. This rearrangement joins TRBV28 to TRBJ1-4; unclear D gene. This CDR3 region has 15 residues. CDR1 is MDHEN and CDR2 is SYDVKM in the germline V gene. The V gene lost 6 bases and the J gene lost 0 bases, with 11 bases spanning the gap.

This sequence joins TRBV7-2 and TRBJ1-2, with TRBD1 identical over 7 bases. CDR3 length equals 18 residues. V was pared by 1 base and J by 2 bases, with 13 bases of the junction left unmatched. Germline values: CDR1 SGHTA, CDR2 FQGNSA. The CDR3 bases are TGTGCCAGCAGCTTAGGGCTTTACGAGGGGGCGCGAAACTATGGCTACACCTTC. Protein sequence: CASSLGLYEGARNYGYTF.

CDR3: CASSLLGLPQYF. The CDR3 nucleotides read TGTGCCAGCAGTTTATTGGGCTTACCGCAGTATTTT. The chain combines TRBV27 with TRBJ2-3; D gene ambiguous. V was shortened by 1 base and J by 10 bases, with 9 bases between the two germline ends. The CDR3 covers 12 residues. From germline, CDR1 is MNHEY and CDR2 SMNVEV (reference sequence).

A few counts support this clone. This chain links TRBV27 with TRBJ2-1; D possibly corresponds to TRBD1 (6 bases). The V gene's germline CDR1 is MNHEY and CDR2 SMNVEV (reference sequence). This CDR3 comprises 16 residues. Trimming took 5 bases from V and 5 from J, leaving 19 bases between them. CDR3 in DNA: TGTGCCAGCAGTCCCACCCCCCGGGACACCCACAATGAGCAGTTCTTC. It specifies CASSPTPRDTHNEQFF.